What follows are 24 T cell receptor beta chains derived from one specimen sequenced in a study of blood T cell repertoires in COVID-19. Profiling relied on immunoSEQ multiplex PCR, and the TCRdb table lists in-frame clones only, not all of them. The sample comprises about 310,000 clones, 70% to 90% of which are singletons, and about 8% rests with the top ten. What was sequenced was peripheral blood. Receptors originate from a woman aged 50 to 60 who had recovered from COVID-19.

The chain is built from TRBV11-3 and TRBJ2-3; TRBD2 matches at 8 bases. V was pared by 1 base and J by 1 base, with 4 bases of the junction left unmatched. The CDR3 totals 16 residues. CDR1 and CDR2 (germline): SGHNT, YENEEA. CDR3 protein: CASSLAGGARTDTQYF. The CDR3 coding sequence is TGTGCCAGCAGCTTAGCCGGGGGGGCCCGCACAGATACGCAGTATTTT.

The sample holds a few counts of this clone. CDR3 loop: CASSLISGGAGETQYF. In nucleotides, the CDR3 is TGTGCCAGCAGCTTAATTAGCGGGGGGGCCGGGGAGACCCAGTACTTC. V gene TRBV7-2 combines with J gene TRBJ2-5; 11 nucleotides align to TRBD2. The CDR3 extends over 16 amino acids. V lost 2 bases, J lost 5 bases, and 7 bases stayed unmatched. Germline V gene lookup returns CDR1 SGHTA and CDR2 FQGNSA.

J is TRBJ1-5 and V is TRBV28; D uncertain. There are 15 residues in the CDR3. Between the trimmed V and J ends, which lost 5 bases and 0 bases, there was a span of 11 bases. The V gene's germline CDR1 is MDHEN and CDR2 SYDVKM. In nucleotides, the CDR3 is TGTGCCAGCAGTCGTCGGGAATATAGCAATCAGCCCCAGCATTTT. Its protein product is CASSRREYSNQPQHF.

This clone appeared once. The chain's CDR3 is CASSIGAGTSGRRSGELFF. The CDR3 DNA reads TGTGCCAGTAGTATCGGAGCCGGGACTAGCGGGAGGCGCAGCGGGGAGCTGTTTTTT. J is TRBJ2-2 and V is TRBV19; 15 bases match TRBD2. In germline, CDR1 is LNHDA, CDR2 SQIVND (reference sequence). V lost 3 bases and J lost 7; bases outside the gene matches: 12. The CDR3 is 19 residues long.

V usage is TRBV28 and J usage is TRBJ1-2; 7 nucleotides line up with TRBD1. This CDR3 is built from 15 residues. V trimming: 6 bases; J trimming: 5 bases; junction bases outside the gene matches: 12. The V gene's germline CDR1 is MDHEN and CDR2 SYDVKM. The CDR3 DNA reads as TGTGCCAGCAGACTTGGGCCCGGGACAGCTTATGGCTACACCTTC. It translates to CASRLGPGTAYGYTF.

Comments on this clone: A read error may account for a junction end that differs from germline. The rearrangement links TRBV7-2 to TRBJ1-3; tentatively, D is TRBD1 (5 bases). Germline CDR1 is SGHTA and CDR2 is FQGNSA. This CDR3 region has 15 residues. The CDR3 coding sequence is TGTGCCAGCAGCATAGCAAAAGGGGTTGGAAACACCATATATTTT. This codes for CASSIAKGVGNTIYF.

This clone has a single count. V and J are TRBV5-1 and TRBJ2-7; D may be TRBD2 (6 bases). V was pared by 3 bases and J by 6 bases, with 16 bases between. CDR3 length: 14 amino acids. Germline CDR1 and CDR2: SGHRS and YFSETQ. This CDR3 is CASSSVDGRGEQYF. CDR3 nucleotides: TGCGCCAGCAGCTCCGTGGACGGGCGGGGCGAGCAGTACTTC.

V usage is TRBV27 and J usage is TRBJ2-3; TRBD2 aligns across 11 bases. This CDR3 region has 17 residues. Germline V gene sequence: CDR1 MNHEY, CDR2 SMNVEV (reference sequence). With 5 bases clipped from V and 7 bases from J, the junction kept 14 bases outside the gene matches. The CDR3 bases are TGTGCCAGCAGTAGCGAGGGACTAGCGGACAGGGCTAATACGCAGTATTTT. Its protein is CASSSEGLADRANTQYF.

The V gene is TRBV11-2, the J gene TRBJ2-7; 7 bases line up with TRBD1. The V and J ends lost 6 bases and 1 base, in that order; junction bases with no gene match: 3. Germline-derived CDR1 and CDR2 are SGHAT and FQNNGV. The CDR3 contains 13 residues. The CDR3 is CASRVTGSYEQYF. CDR3 coding DNA: TGTGCCAGCAGGGTGACAGGGTCCTACGAGCAGTACTTC.

V gene TRBV18 combines with J gene TRBJ2-3; D remains ambiguous. V was clipped by 3 bases and J by 5 bases, with 18 bases between them. Germline CDR1 is KGHSH and CDR2 is LQKENI. This CDR3 has 16 amino acids. The DNA of the CDR3 is TGTGCCAGCTCACCCCTTACCACCACAGTTAAAGATACGCAGTATTTT. Amino acids: CASSPLTTTVKDTQYF.

CDR3 sequence: CASSLDQGAIGEAFF. DNA of the CDR3: TGTGCCAGCAGCTTAGATCAAGGGGCGATAGGCGAAGCTTTCTTT. The chain employs TRBV11-2 and TRBJ1-1; D may be TRBD1 (5 bases). Between the trimmed V and J ends, which lost 0 bases and 8 bases, there was a span of 16 bases. Germline loops: CDR1 SGHAT, CDR2 FQNNGV. The CDR3 is made up of 15 amino acids. Looking up the rest from reference TRBV11-2 and TRBJ1-1 gives the full variable domain: EAGVAQSPRYKIIEKRQSVAFWCNPISGHATLYWYQQILGQGPKLLIQFQNNGVVDDSQLPKDRFSAERLKGVDSTLKIQPAKLEDSAVYLCASSLDQGAIGEAFFGQGTRLTVV.

The V gene is TRBV4-3, the J gene TRBJ2-7, with 7 bases aligning to TRBD2. The germline CDR1 and CDR2 sequences are LGHNA and YSLEER. V lost 6 bases and J lost 0; bases outside the gene matches: 5. The CDR3 extends over 14 amino acids. The CDR3 region is CASSSGLVSYEQYF. The DNA of the CDR3 is TGCGCCAGCAGTTCTGGACTAGTCTCCTACGAGCAGTACTTC.

V usage is TRBV7-2 and J usage is TRBJ2-1; 8 nucleotides align to TRBD2. The V gene's germline CDR1 is SGHTA and CDR2 FQGNSA. With 5 bases clipped from V and 4 bases from J, the junction kept 7 bases outside the gene matches. The CDR3 has 15 residues. The CDR3 DNA is TGTGCCAGCAGCCAGGGACTAGGCCCTTACAATGAGCAGTTCTTC. Amino acids: CASSQGLGPYNEQFF.

This chain connects TRBV9 to TRBJ1-2; TRBD1 agrees at 7 bases. CDR3 size: 14 residues. Germline values: CDR1 SGDLS, CDR2 YYNGEE. V shed 2 bases and J 8 bases; nucleotides not matched to a gene: 9. This CDR3 reads CASSVEEGARGYTF. The CDR3 DNA reads as TGTGCCAGCAGCGTCGAGGAGGGGGCACGCGGCTACACCTTC.

The chain carries TRBV5-1 and TRBJ2-5; the match to TRBD2 covers 12 bases. There are 15 residues in the CDR3. The ends lost 4 bases at V and 5 bases at J; junction bases unmatched: 6. Germline V gene data show CDR1 as SGHRS and CDR2 as YFSETQ. CDR3 loop: CASSPPLAGGETQYF. The CDR3 nucleotides read TGCGCCAGCAGCCCCCCCCTAGCGGGAGGGGAGACCCAGTACTTC.

This chain uses TRBV3-1 (or the pseudogene TRBV3-2) with TRBJ2-7; 7 bases are shared with TRBD2. After removal of 2 bases from V and 0 bases from J, the junction contained 10 bases not matched to a gene. The CDR3 spans 17 residues. Germline values: CDR1 LGHDT, CDR2 YNNKEL (reference sequence). The CDR3, as DNA: TGTGCCAGCAGCCAAAAGCGGGGTAGCGGATACTCCTACGAGCAGTACTTC. Translated: CASSQKRGSGYSYEQYF.

This clone was counted once. The CDR3 nucleotides are TGTGCCAGCAGCTTGGGGTCGGGAGGGAACACAGATACGCAGTATTTT. Translation: CASSLGSGGNTDTQYF. This chain joins TRBV5-4 and TRBJ2-3; the match to TRBD2 covers 8 bases. Looked up from germline, CDR1 is SGHNT and CDR2 is YYREEE (reference sequence). The CDR3 is 16 residues long. With 0 bases clipped from V and 2 bases from J, the junction kept 5 bases outside the gene matches.

This chain joins TRBV9 and TRBJ1-2; 7 bases fit TRBD1. The CDR3 is made up of 15 amino acids. The J segment lost 4 bases and the V segment lost 3 bases, leaving 9 bases of the junction unmatched. Germline V gene data show CDR1 as SGDLS and CDR2 as YYNGEE. CDR3 nucleotides: TGTGCCAGCAGCGCTACAGGGGATTACGGCTATGGCTACACCTTC. Its translation is CASSATGDYGYGYTF.

This chain links TRBV6-2 or TRBV6-3 with TRBJ2-1; D possibly corresponds to TRBD2 (6 bases). The CDR3 is made up of 19 amino acids. Trimming took 0 bases from V and 5 from J, leaving 23 bases between them. Germline V gene sequence: CDR1 MNHEY, CDR2 SVGEGT. The CDR3 sequence: CASSYSRFNAAGRNNEQFF. CDR3 nucleotide sequence: TGTGCCAGCAGTTACTCGCGTTTCAATGCGGCAGGGAGGAACAATGAGCAGTTCTTC.

CDR3 protein: CASSFAGLPHTGELFF. CDR3 nucleotides: TGTGCCAGCAGCTTTGCGGGGCTTCCCCACACCGGGGAGCTGTTTTTT. This chain links TRBV7-2 with TRBJ2-2; possibly TRBD2 for D (6 bases). Germline lookup yields CDR1 SGHTA and CDR2 FQGNSA. The CDR3 covers 16 residues. With 3 bases removed from V and 3 bases from J, the gap between germline ends came to 14 bases.

This clone was detected many times. DNA for the CDR3: TGTGCCAGCAGCGTAGAGGGGGCCCGCACAGATACGCAGTATTTT. Amino acids: CASSVEGARTDTQYF. The chain links TRBV9 to TRBJ2-3; 7 bases align to TRBD1. The CDR3 length is 15 residues. V lost 0 bases, J lost 1 base, and 2 bases stayed unmatched. CDR1 and CDR2 (germline): SGDLS, YYNGEE.

V and J are TRBV18 and TRBJ2-7; 8 bases map to TRBD1. V gave up 2 bases and J gave up 7 bases; unmatched junction bases: 7. Germline lookup yields CDR1 KGHSH and CDR2 LQKENI. The CDR3 has 14 residues. In nucleotides, the CDR3 is TGTGCCAGCTCACCAGTCCAGGGGGCGAATGAGCAGTACTTC. Its protein product is CASSPVQGANEQYF.

CDR3 coding DNA: TGTGCCAGCAGAAACGACAACCCCTATGGCTACACCTTC. It translates to CASRNDNPYGYTF. The chain has TRBV12-3 or TRBV12-4 and TRBJ1-2; the D is unclear. This CDR3 region has 13 residues. Trimming took 6 bases from V and 4 from J, leaving 12 bases between them.

This clone came up once. The V call is TRBV2, the J call TRBJ2-2, with TRBD2 matching over 8 bases. This CDR3 is built from 16 residues. CDR1 is SNHLY, CDR2 FYNNEI, per germline. The J segment lost 4 bases and the V segment lost 7 bases, leaving 11 bases of the junction unmatched. The CDR3 nucleotides are TGTGCCAGCAATAGGCTAGCGGGTTTGACCACCGGGGAGCTGTTTTTT. Amino acids: CASNRLAGLTTGELFF.